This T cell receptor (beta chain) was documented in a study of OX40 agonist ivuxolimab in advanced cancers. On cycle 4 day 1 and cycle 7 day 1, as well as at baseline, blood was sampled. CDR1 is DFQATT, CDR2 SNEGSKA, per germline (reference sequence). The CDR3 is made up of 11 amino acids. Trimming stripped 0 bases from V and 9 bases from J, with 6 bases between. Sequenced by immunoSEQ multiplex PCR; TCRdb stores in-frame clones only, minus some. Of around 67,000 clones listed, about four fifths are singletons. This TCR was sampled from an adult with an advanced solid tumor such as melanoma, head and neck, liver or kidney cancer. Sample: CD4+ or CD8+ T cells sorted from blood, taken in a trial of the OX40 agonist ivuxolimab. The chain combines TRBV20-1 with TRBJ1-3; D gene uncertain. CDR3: CSARESGTIYF. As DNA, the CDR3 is TGCAGTGCTAGAGAGTCGGGCACCATATATTTT.